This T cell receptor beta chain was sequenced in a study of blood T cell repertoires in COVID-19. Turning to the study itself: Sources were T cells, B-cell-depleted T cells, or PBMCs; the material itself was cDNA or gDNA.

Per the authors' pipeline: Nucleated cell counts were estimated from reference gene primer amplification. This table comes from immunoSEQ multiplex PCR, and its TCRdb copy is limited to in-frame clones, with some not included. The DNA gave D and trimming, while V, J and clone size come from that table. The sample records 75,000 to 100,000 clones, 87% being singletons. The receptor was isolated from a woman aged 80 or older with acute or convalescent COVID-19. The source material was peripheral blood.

CDR3: CASSPGETQYF. The CDR3 coding sequence is TGTGCCAGCAGCCCCGGGGAGACCCAGTACTTC. The chain recombines TRBV7-3 with TRBJ2-5; unclear D gene. With 5 bases removed from V and 5 bases from J, the gap between germline ends came to 6 bases. The CDR3 is made up of 11 amino acids. Per germline, CDR1 SGHTA and CDR2 FQGTGA.